This T cell receptor beta chain was sequenced for a study of CD8+ T cells in alopecia areata. For the study at large: Disease severity was quantified as SALT score of affected scalp area.

cDNA reverse transcribed from extracted RNA served as the sequencing template. Only in-frame clones appear in the TCRdb table, and some are missing; sequencing was by immunoSEQ multiplex PCR. The sample lists 150,000 to 200,000 clones, roughly three fifths seen once, with approximately 12% in the top ten. Study conclusions and caveats: With tofacitinib ongoing, many expanded lesional clones persisted in both scalp and blood.

Treatment indicated: oral pan-JAK inhibitor, 5-10 mg twice daily. Collected material from alopecia areata patients comprised lesional scalp punch biopsies and peripheral blood. This clone was detected only a few times. Its specificity is not known. Trimming removed 0 bases from V and 4 bases from J; junction bases left unmatched: 3. The CDR3 length is 15 residues. Germline V lookup: CDR1 PRHDT, CDR2 FYEKMQ (reference sequence). The clonotype comes from a human donor with alopecia areata. Specimen: CD8+ T cells sorted from blood, collected at week 24, from a patient treated with tofacitinib. The chain combines TRBV13 with TRBJ2-3, with TRBD2 matching over 8 bases. The chain's CDR3 is CASSLGGGASDTQYF. DNA of the CDR3: TGTGCCAGCAGCTTAGGCGGGGGGGCGTCAGATACGCAGTATTTT.